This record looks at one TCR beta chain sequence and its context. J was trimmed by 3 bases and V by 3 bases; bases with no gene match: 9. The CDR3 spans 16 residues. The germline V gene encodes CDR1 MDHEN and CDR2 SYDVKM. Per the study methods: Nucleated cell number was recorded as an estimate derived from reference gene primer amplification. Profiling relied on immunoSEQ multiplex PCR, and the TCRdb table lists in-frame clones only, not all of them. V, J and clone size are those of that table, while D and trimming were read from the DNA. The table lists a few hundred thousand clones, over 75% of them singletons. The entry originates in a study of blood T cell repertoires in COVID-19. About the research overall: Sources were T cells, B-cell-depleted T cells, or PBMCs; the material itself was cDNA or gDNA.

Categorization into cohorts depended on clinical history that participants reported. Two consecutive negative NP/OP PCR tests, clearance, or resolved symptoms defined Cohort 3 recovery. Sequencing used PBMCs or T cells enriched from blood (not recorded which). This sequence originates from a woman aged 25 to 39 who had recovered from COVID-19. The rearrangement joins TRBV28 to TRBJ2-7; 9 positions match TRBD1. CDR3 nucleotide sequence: TGTGCCAGCAGTTTTCCCCGGACAGGGGAAGGCTACGAGCAGTACTTC. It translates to CASSFPRTGEGYEQYF. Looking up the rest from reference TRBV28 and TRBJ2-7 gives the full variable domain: DVKVTQSSRYLVKRTGEKVFLECVQDMDHENMFWYRQDPGLGLRLIYFSYDVKMKEKGDIPEGYSVSREKKERFSLILESASTNQTSMYLCASSFPRTGEGYEQYFGPGTRLTVT.